The clone carrying this TCR beta chain has more than one count but fewer than ten. What it recognizes is unknown. The J segment lost 5 bases and the V segment lost 5 bases, leaving 9 bases of the junction unmatched. Germline V CDR1 and CDR2: SGHVS, FNYEAQ. The CDR3 spans 15 residues. cDNA molecules, individually, were tagged with unique molecular identifiers. TCRdb independently ran MiXCR on the 5' RACE reads; one entry per CDR3 protein. The top ten clones hold about 4% of a sample with about 120,000 distinct CDR3 sequences, roughly 12% of them seen once. The sample comes from a study of early T cells in non-severe SARS-CoV-2 infection. Study at large: Unsorted whole blood bulk RNA was sequenced, with unpaired chains. Study-wide results and limits: VDJdb matching skewed toward anti-spike CD8 responses, missing private and CD4 specificities.

Sequenced here: whole blood, sampled at baseline. This sequence joins TRBV7-6 and TRBJ2-7; TRBD1 matches at 10 bases. The sequence was collected from an adult who was a healthcare worker with PCR-confirmed SARS-CoV-2 infection or an uninfected control (not recorded which). CDR3 bases: TGTGCCAGCAGCGCACCGGGACAGGGGTGGCACGAGCAGTACTTC. It encodes CASSAPGQGWHEQYF.